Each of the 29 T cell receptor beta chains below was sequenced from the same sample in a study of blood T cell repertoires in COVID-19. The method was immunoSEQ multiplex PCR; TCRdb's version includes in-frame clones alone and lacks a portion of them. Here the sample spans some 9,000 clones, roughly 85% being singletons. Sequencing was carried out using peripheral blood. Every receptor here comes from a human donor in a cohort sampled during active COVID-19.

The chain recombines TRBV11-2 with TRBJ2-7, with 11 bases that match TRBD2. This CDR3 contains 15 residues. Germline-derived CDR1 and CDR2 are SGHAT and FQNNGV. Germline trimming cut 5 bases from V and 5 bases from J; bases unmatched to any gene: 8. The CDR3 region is CASSPLAGGPHEQYF. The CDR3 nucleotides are TGTGCCAGCAGCCCATTAGCGGGAGGGCCCCACGAGCAGTACTTC.

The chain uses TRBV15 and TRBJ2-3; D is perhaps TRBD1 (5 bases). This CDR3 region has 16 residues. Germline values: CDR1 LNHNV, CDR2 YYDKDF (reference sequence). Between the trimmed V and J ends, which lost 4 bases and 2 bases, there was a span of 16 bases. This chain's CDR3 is CATSKTTVGHTDTQYF. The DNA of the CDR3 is TGTGCCACCAGCAAAACGACCGTCGGACACACAGATACGCAGTATTTT.

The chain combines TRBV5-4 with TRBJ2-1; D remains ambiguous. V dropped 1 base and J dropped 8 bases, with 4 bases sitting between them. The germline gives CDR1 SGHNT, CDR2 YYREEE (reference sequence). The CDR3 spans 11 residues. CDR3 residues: CASSLNYEQFF. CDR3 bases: TGTGCCAGCAGCTTGAACTATGAGCAGTTCTTC.

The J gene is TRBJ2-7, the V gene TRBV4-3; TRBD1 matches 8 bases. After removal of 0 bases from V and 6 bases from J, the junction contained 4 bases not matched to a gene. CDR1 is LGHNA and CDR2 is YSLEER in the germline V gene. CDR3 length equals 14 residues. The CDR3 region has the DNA TGCGCCAGCAGCCAAGATGTTACAGGGGGCGAGCAGTACTTC. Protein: CASSQDVTGGEQYF.

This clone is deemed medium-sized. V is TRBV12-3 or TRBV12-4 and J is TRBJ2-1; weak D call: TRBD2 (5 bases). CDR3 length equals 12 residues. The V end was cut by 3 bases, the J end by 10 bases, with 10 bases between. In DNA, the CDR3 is TGTGCCAGCAGTTTCTTTCCGGGAGAGCAGTTCTTC. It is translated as CASSFFPGEQFF.

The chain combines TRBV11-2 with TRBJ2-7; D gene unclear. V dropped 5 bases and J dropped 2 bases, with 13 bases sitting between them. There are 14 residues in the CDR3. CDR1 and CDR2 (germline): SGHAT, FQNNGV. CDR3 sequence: CASSPHPGTYEQYF. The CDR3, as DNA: TGTGCCAGCAGCCCCCATCCAGGAACCTACGAGCAGTACTTC.

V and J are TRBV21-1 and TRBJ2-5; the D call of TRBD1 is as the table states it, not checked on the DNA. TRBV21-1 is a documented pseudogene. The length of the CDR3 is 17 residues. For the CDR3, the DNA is TGTGCCAGCAGCAAAGAGTTGGGGGACAGTCGACAAGAGACCCAGTACTTC. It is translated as CASSKELGDSRQETQYF.

CDR3 bases: TGTGCCAGCTCACCCGGGACTAGCGGTACCTACAATGAGCAGTTCTTC. It codes for CASSPGTSGTYNEQFF. The rearrangement joins TRBV18 to TRBJ2-1; 11 positions match TRBD2. Germline V gene data show CDR1 as KGHSH and CDR2 as LQKENI. The CDR3 extends over 16 amino acids. The V gene end was trimmed by 3 bases and the J gene end by 2 bases; junction bases not matched to a gene: 3.

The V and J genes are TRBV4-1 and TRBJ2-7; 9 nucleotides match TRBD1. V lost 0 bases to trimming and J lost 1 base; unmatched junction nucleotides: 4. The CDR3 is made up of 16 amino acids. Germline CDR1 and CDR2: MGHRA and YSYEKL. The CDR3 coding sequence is TGCGCCAGCAGCCAAGATCCGGGACAGGGTTCCTACGAGCAGTACTTC. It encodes CASSQDPGQGSYEQYF.

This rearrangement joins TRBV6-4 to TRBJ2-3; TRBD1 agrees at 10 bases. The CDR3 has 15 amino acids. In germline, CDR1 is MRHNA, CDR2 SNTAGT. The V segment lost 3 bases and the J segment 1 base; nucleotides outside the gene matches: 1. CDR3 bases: TGTGCCAGCAGTGAGGGGACAGGGGGCACAGATACGCAGTATTTT. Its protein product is CASSEGTGGTDTQYF.

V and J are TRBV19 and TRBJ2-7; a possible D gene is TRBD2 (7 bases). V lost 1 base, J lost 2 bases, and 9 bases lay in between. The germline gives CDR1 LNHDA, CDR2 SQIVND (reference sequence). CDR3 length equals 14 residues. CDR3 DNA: TGTGCCAGTAGTATAGCGGGGGGCACCTACGAGCAGTACTTC. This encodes CASSIAGGTYEQYF.

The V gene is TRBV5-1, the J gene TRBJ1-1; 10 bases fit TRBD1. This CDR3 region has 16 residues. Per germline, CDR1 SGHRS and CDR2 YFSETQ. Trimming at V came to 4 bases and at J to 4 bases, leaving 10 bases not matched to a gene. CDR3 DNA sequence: TGCGCCAGCAGCCTTCGGACAGGGGGAAGTTCCACTGAAGCTTTCTTT. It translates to CASSLRTGGSSTEAFF.

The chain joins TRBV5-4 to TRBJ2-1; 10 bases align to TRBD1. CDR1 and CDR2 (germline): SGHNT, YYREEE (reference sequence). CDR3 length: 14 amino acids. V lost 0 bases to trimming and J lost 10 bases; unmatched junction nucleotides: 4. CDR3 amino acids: CASSLGDRGHEQFF. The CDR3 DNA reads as TGTGCCAGCAGCTTGGGGGACAGGGGACACGAGCAGTTCTTC.

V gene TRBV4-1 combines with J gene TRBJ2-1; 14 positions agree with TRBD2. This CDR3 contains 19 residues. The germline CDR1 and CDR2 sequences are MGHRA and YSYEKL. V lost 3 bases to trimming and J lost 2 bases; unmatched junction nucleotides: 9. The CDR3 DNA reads TGCGCCAGCAGCCAGGCCGGGACTAGCGGGAGCGGAACCTACAATGAGCAGTTCTTC. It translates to CASSQAGTSGSGTYNEQFF.

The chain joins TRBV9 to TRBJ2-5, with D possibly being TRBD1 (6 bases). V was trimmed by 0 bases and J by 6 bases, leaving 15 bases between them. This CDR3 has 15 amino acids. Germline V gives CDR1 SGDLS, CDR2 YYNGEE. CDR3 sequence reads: CASSVAGGSMKTQYF. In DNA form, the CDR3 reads TGTGCCAGCAGCGTAGCTGGGGGCTCAATGAAGACCCAGTACTTC.

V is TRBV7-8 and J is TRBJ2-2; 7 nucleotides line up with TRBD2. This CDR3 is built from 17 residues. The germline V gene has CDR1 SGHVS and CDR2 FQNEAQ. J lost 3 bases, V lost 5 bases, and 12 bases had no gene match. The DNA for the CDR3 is TGTGCCAGCAGCCTCACCGTGGCGGGAGCGTACACCGGGGAGCTGTTTTTT. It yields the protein CASSLTVAGAYTGELFF.

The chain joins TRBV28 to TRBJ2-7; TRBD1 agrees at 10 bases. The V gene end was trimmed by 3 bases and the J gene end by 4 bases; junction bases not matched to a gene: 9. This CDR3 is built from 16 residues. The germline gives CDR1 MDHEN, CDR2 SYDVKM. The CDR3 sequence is CASSLGRDRGNYEQYF. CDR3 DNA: TGTGCCAGCAGTTTGGGGAGGGACAGGGGTAATTACGAGCAGTACTTC.

For the CDR3, the DNA is TGCGCCAGCAGCCGGTGGGGCCAGGGGGGCGACGAGCAGTACTTC. Protein product: CASSRWGQGGDEQYF. This chain joins TRBV4-3 and TRBJ2-7; D is possibly TRBD1 (7 bases). V dropped 4 bases and J dropped 5 bases, with 18 bases sitting between them. The CDR3 has 15 amino acids. Germline V gives CDR1 LGHNA, CDR2 YSLEER.

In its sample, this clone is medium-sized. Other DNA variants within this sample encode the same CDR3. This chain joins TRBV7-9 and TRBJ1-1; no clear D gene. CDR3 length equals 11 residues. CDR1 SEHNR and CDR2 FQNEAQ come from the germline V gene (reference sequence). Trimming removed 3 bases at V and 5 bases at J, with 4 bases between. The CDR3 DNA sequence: TGTGCCAGCAGCTTCGGGACTGAAGCTTTCTTT. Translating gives CASSFGTEAFF. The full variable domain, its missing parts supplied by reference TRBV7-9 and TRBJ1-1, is DTGVSQNPRHKITKRGQNVTFRCDPISEHNRLYWYRQTLGQGPEFLTYFQNEAQLEKSRLLSDRFSAERPKGSFSTLEIQRTEQGDSAMYLCASSFGTEAFFGQGTRLTVV.

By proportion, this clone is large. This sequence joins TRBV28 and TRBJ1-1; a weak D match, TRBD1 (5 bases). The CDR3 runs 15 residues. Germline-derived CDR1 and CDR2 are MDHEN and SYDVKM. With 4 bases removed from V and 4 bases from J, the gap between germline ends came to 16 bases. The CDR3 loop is CASSWQGSFSTEAFF. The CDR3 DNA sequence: TGTGCCAGCAGTTGGCAGGGAAGTTTTTCCACTGAAGCTTTCTTT.

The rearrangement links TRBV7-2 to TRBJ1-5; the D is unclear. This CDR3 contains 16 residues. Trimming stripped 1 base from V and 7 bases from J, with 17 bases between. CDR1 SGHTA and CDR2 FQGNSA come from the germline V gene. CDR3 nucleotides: TGTGCCAGCAGCTTAGGGACCAGTTCCGCGGGACAGCCCCAGCATTTT. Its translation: CASSLGTSSAGQPQHF.

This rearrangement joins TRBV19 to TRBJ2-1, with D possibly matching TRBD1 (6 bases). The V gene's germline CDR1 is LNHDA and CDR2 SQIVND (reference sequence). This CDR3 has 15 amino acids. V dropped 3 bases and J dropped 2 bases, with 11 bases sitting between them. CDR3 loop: CASSMGASTYNEQFF. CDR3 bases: TGTGCCAGTAGTATGGGGGCTTCTACCTACAATGAGCAGTTCTTC.

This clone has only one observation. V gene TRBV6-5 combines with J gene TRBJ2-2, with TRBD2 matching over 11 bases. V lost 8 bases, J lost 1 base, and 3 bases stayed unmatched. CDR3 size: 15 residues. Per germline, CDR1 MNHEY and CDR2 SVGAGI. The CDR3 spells CASFGTSGNTGELFF. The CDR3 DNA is TGTGCCAGCTTCGGGACTAGCGGGAACACCGGGGAGCTGTTTTTT.

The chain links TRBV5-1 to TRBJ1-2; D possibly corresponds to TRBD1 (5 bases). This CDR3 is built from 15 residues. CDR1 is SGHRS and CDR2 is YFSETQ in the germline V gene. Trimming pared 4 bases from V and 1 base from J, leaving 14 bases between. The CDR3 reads CASSQGTQRNYGYTF. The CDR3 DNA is TGCGCCAGCAGCCAAGGGACTCAGCGTAACTATGGCTACACCTTC.

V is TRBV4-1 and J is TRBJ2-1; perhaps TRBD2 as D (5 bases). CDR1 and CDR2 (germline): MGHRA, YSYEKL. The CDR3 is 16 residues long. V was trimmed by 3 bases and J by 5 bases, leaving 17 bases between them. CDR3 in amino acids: CASSHMLQRSNNEQFF. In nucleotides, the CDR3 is TGCGCCAGCAGCCATATGCTCCAGCGGAGCAACAATGAGCAGTTCTTC.

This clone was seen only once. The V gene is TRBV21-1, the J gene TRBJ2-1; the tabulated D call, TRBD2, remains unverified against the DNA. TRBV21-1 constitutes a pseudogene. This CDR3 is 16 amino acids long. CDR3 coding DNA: TGTGCCAGCAGCATTTGGGGAGGGAGCTCCTACAATGAGCAGTTCTTC. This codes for CASSIWGGSSYNEQFF.

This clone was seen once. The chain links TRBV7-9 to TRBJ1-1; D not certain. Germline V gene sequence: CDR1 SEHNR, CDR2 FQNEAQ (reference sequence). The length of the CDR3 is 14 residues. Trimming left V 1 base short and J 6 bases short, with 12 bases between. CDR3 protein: CASSLGQGVAEAFF. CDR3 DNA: TGTGCCAGCAGCTTAGGCCAAGGAGTAGCTGAAGCTTTCTTT.

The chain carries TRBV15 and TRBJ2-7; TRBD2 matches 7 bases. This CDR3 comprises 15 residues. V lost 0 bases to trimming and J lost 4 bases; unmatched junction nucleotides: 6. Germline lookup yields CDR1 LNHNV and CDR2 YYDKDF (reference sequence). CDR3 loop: CATSRESGLKYEQYF. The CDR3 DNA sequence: TGTGCCACCAGCAGAGAGTCGGGACTAAAGTACGAGCAGTACTTC.

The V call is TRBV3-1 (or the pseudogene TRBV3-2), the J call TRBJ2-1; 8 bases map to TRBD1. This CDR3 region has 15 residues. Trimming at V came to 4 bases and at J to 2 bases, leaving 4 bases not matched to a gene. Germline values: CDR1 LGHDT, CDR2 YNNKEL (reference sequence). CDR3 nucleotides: TGTGCCAGCAGCCCGCGGACAGGGACCTACAATGAGCAGTTCTTC. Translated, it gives CASSPRTGTYNEQFF.